The present entry profiles one T cell receptor (beta chain) with its context. What it binds is not known. V gave up 3 bases and J gave up 6 bases; unmatched junction bases: 10. Germline assignment: CDR1 MDHEN and CDR2 SYDVKM. The length of the CDR3 is 15 residues. This entry belongs to a study of cytomegalovirus exposure and HLA in healthy donors. Study outcomes and limitations: Versus the roughly 700-donor mean, an Asian-associated ancestry cluster reportedly showed fewer N-insertions in a later analysis. Certain indistinguishable V segments, among them TRBV6-2 and TRBV6-3, were excluded. Later analysis identified about 15,000 TCR beta sequences associated with HLA alleles, using a false discovery rate threshold of 0.05.

Vbeta (60) and Jbeta (13) primers were used in the PCR. Original analysis: In a later analysis, the count reached 82 million or so unique TCR beta chains, with about 9.9 million shared. Libraries were prepared by immunoSEQ multiplex PCR; TCRdb keeps only in-frame clonotypes and omits some of them. D and trimming were read from the DNA, whereas the V and J calls and clone size are those reported in that table. The sample consists of 150,000 to 200,000 clones, around 80% of them appearing once. The J gene is TRBJ2-7, the V gene TRBV28, with TRBD1 identical over 8 bases. The origin of this receptor is a woman in her forties or fifties in good health and CMV-seronegative. Sequenced sample: PBMCs. This CDR3 is CASSFGQGPPSEQYF. Written as DNA, the CDR3 is TGTGCCAGCAGTTTTGGACAGGGTCCACCCTCCGAGCAGTACTTC.